These 18 T cell receptor beta chains were sequenced from one sample in a study of post-analysis software for immune sequencing data. These receptors' targets are unknown. Study findings and constraints: Controls had lower frequencies than patients of 4 or 5 TRBV segments, which included TRBV5-6, TRBV5-1 and TRBV20-1.

Sequencing libraries made from TCR beta cDNA carried unique molecular identifiers. Each CDR3 protein gets one entry after TCRdb re-called the PCR reads with MiXCR. In the table there are some 800,000 distinct CDR3 sequences, roughly 46% of which are singletons. The specimen was blood. These receptors were collected from a girl aged 5-17 years with multiple sclerosis.

CDR3 protein: CASSQDFGAGGVGNQPQHF. CDR3 in DNA: TGCGCCAGCAGCCAAGATTTTGGGGCAGGGGGTGTGGGCAATCAGCCCCAGCATTTT. J is TRBJ1-5 and V is TRBV4-1; 7 bases agree with TRBD1. Germline V gene sequence: CDR1 MGHRA, CDR2 YSYEKL. The CDR3 length is 19 residues. With V trimmed by 0 bases and J by 2 bases, 13 bases remained unmatched.

The chain has TRBV9 and TRBJ2-3, with TRBD2 matching 9 bases. J gave up 3 bases and V 0 bases, and 5 bases lay outside the gene matches. The V gene's germline CDR1 is SGDLS and CDR2 YYNGEE. This CDR3 spans 16 amino acids. As DNA, the CDR3 is TGTGCCAGCAGCGTAGCTAGCGGGGTTGGAACAGATACGCAGTATTTT. This codes for CASSVASGVGTDTQYF.

As for this clonotype: Relative to the germline gene, one junction end is altered; a read error may explain this. The J gene is TRBJ1-4, the V gene TRBV12-3 or TRBV12-4; D is possibly TRBD1 (5 bases). The CDR3 is 13 residues long. CDR3 sequence: CASSLKGTEKLFF. The CDR3 DNA follows: TGTGCTAGCAGTTTAAAGGGGACTGAAAAACTGTTTTTT.

The chain joins TRBV7-9 to TRBJ2-1; 9 bases are shared with TRBD2. Germline V lookup: CDR1 SEHNR, CDR2 FQNEAQ (reference sequence). This CDR3 is built from 16 residues. J lost 9 bases, V lost 1 base, and 10 bases had no gene match. CDR3 residues: CASSLGSASGIGEQFF. The DNA of the CDR3 is TGTGCCAGCAGCTTAGGCTCGGCTAGCGGGATAGGTGAGCAGTTCTTC.

A few counts support this clonotype. An end of the junction does not agree with germline; a read error may underlie this. The rearrangement links TRBV24-1 to TRBJ2-6; no reliable D call. The CDR3 covers 16 residues. Germline V gives CDR1 KGHDR, CDR2 SFDVKD. CDR3 loop: CAASPRRFSGANVLTF. CDR3 in DNA: TGTGCCGCCAGTCCCAGGAGATTCTCTGGGGCCAACGTCCTGACTTTC.

The chain has TRBV7-6 and TRBJ1-5; D remains ambiguous. Germline assignment: CDR1 SGHVS and CDR2 FNYEAQ. The CDR3 is made up of 14 amino acids. Trimming cost V 1 base and J 6 bases, with 10 bases left between them. CDR3 protein: CASSLEPGPQPQHF. CDR3 bases: TGTGCCAGCAGCTTAGAACCAGGTCCTCAGCCCCAGCATTTT. Looking up the rest from reference TRBV7-6 and TRBJ1-5 gives the full variable domain: GAGVSQSPRYKVTKRGQDVALRCDPISGHVSLYWYRQALGQGPEFLTYFNYEAQQDKSGLPNDRFSAERPEGSISTLTIQRTEQRDSAMYRCASSLEPGPQPQHFGDGTRLSIL.

This clonotype was seen a handful of times. The chain recombines TRBV15 with TRBJ2-7; 10 nucleotides match TRBD2. J lost 6 bases, V lost 0 bases, and 5 bases had no gene match. The germline CDR1 and CDR2 sequences are LNHNV and YYDKDF (reference sequence). The CDR3 has 15 amino acids. The CDR3 sequence: CATSRDRGTSAEQYF. For the CDR3, the DNA is TGTGCCACCAGCAGAGATCGAGGGACTAGCGCCGAGCAGTACTTC.

This clonotype was observed a handful of times. The V call is TRBV20-1, the J call TRBJ2-3; D may correspond to TRBD1 or TRBD2 (5 bases each). Trimming took off 6 bases at V and 0 bases at J, with 16 bases between the two ends. Germline V gene sequence: CDR1 DFQATT, CDR2 SNEGSKA (reference sequence). CDR3 length equals 15 residues. CDR3 sequence reads: CSAHDRDLSTDTQYF. Written as DNA, the CDR3 is TGCAGTGCGCACGACCGGGACCTGAGCACAGATACGCAGTATTTT.

This chain uses TRBV30 with TRBJ1-2; TRBD1 aligns across 7 bases. CDR1 GTSNPN and CDR2 SVGIG come from the germline V gene (reference sequence). The junction had 15 bases not matched to a gene; V was cut back by 2 bases and J by 6 bases. The CDR3 runs 16 residues. CDR3 bases: TGTGCCTGGAGTAACGGACCCGGGACAGAATCAAATGGCTACACCTTC. Protein product: CAWSNGPGTESNGYTF.

This clonotype was counted between two and nine times. The chain employs TRBV6-5 and TRBJ2-2; 7 nucleotides align to TRBD1. Germline assignment: CDR1 MNHEY and CDR2 SVGAGI. V shed 0 bases, J shed 4 bases, and the junction held 8 bases outside the gene matches. The CDR3 runs 17 residues. The CDR3 bases are TGTGCCAGCAGTTACTCGAGACAGGGTGGCTCCACCGGGGAGCTGTTTTTT. Translated, it gives CASSYSRQGGSTGELFF.

This clonotype was observed at least ten times. The chain combines TRBV25-1 with TRBJ2-1, with 11 bases lining up with TRBD2. CDR1 is MGHDK, CDR2 SYGVNS, per germline. After removal of 6 bases from V and 4 bases from J, the junction contained 5 bases not matched to a gene. CDR3 size: 15 residues. CDR3 sequence reads: CASRVAGGPYNEQFF. In DNA, the CDR3 is TGTGCCAGCAGAGTAGCGGGAGGGCCATACAATGAGCAGTTCTTC.

This clonotype was recorded a few times. This chain joins TRBV4-3 and TRBJ1-1; 7 bases align to TRBD1. The V segment lost 4 bases and the J segment 0 bases; nucleotides outside the gene matches: 8. The CDR3 sequence is 16 residues long. Germline lookup yields CDR1 LGHNA and CDR2 YSLEER. The CDR3 DNA sequence: TGCGCCAGCAGCCCCCGACAGGGAGTTTTGAACACTGAAGCTTTCTTT. Translated, it gives CASSPRQGVLNTEAFF.

The chain recombines TRBV10-3 with TRBJ2-1, with a tentative D call TRBD2 (6 bases). The V end was cut by 2 bases, the J end by 12 bases, with 20 bases between. The germline CDR1 and CDR2 sequences are ENHRY and SYGVKD. CDR3 length: 15 amino acids. This CDR3 reads CAISEGASDRHWQFF. The CDR3 nucleotides read TGTGCCATCAGTGAGGGGGCTAGCGATCGTCATTGGCAGTTCTTC.

The V gene is TRBV5-1, the J gene TRBJ2-2, with D tentatively TRBD2 (5 bases). Germline V CDR1 and CDR2: SGHRS, YFSETQ. V lost 0 bases, J lost 4 bases, and 16 bases lay in between. The CDR3 length is 17 residues. The CDR3, as DNA: TGCGCCAGCAGCTTGGCAACGCCCGGCCTAGCCACCGGGGAGCTGTTTTTT. Protein sequence: CASSLATPGLATGELFF. The full variable domain, rest sourced from reference TRBV5-1 and TRBJ2-2, is KAGVTQTPRYLIKTRGQQVTLSCSPISGHRSVSWYQQTPGQGLQFLFEYFSETQRNKGNFPGRFSGRQFSNSRSEMNVSTLELGDSALYLCASSLATPGLATGELFFGEGSRLTVL.

The chain recombines TRBV29-1 with TRBJ2-3; 12 bases are shared with TRBD2. After removal of 4 bases from V and 6 bases from J, the junction contained 5 bases not matched to a gene. This CDR3 region has 14 residues. Germline V gene lookup returns CDR1 SQVTM and CDR2 ANQGSEA. CDR3 DNA sequence: TGCAGCGTTGCGTCTAGCGGGAGGGCGGATACGCAGTATTTT. The encoded protein is CSVASSGRADTQYF.

V gene TRBV5-1 combines with J gene TRBJ1-2; D is undetermined. The CDR3 consists of 13 residues. Germline lookup yields CDR1 SGHRS and CDR2 YFSETQ. The V and J ends lost 1 base and 1 base respectively, with 5 bases between them. DNA of the CDR3: TGCGCCAGCAGCTTGAACGTTAACTATGGCTACACCTTC. Translation gives CASSLNVNYGYTF. Using reference TRBV5-1 and TRBJ1-2 for the parts outside the CDR3, the full variable domain is KAGVTQTPRYLIKTRGQQVTLSCSPISGHRSVSWYQQTPGQGLQFLFEYFSETQRNKGNFPGRFSGRQFSNSRSEMNVSTLELGDSALYLCASSLNVNYGYTFGSGTRLTVV.

As concerns this clonotype: The germline gene is not matched at one end of the junction; a read error may be the cause. The chain combines TRBV7-9 with TRBJ1-4; D uncertain. The CDR3 runs to 14 residues. Per the germline V gene, CDR1 is SEHNR and CDR2 is FQNEAQ (reference sequence). The CDR3 coding sequence is TGTGCCAGCGGCTTAGGGCCAGCGGGTGAAAAACTGTTTTTT. This sequence encodes CASGLGPAGEKLFF. The full variable domain, its missing parts supplied by reference TRBV7-9 and TRBJ1-4, is DTGVSQNPRHKITKRGQNVTFRCDPISEHNRLYWYRQTLGQGPEFLTYFQNEAQLEKSRLLSDRFSAERPKGSFSTLEIQRTEQGDSAMYLCASGLGPAGEKLFFGSGTQLSVL.

This rearrangement joins TRBV20-1 to TRBJ1-5, with D uncertain. Germline values: CDR1 DFQATT, CDR2 SNEGSKA (reference sequence). The V gene lost 3 bases and the J gene lost 2 bases, with 11 bases spanning the gap. The CDR3 length is 14 residues. The CDR3 is CSASGVIGNQPQHF. The CDR3 DNA reads as TGCAGTGCTAGCGGGGTGATCGGCAATCAGCCCCAGCATTTT.